This TCR beta chain is drawn from a study of identical twins. Using its own MiXCR run on the 5' RACE reads, TCRdb lists one record per CDR3 protein. This table holds around 960,000 distinct CDR3 sequences, around 12% found once. This clonotype was counted only a few times. Its antigen is undetermined. Findings of the study overall: Zero-insertion findings could be partly confounded by invariant cells (MAIT and iNKT cells). Models predicted too little out-of-frame TCR alpha sharing in monozygotic twins. Memory repertoires showed no such pattern, whereas abundant cord blood beta clonotypes carried fewer insertions.

J was trimmed by 2 bases and V by 9 bases; bases with no gene match: 23. Germline CDR1 reads KGHDR; CDR2 reads SFDVKD. The CDR3 consists of 20 residues. In addition, the sample was reused for a study of yellow fever vaccine responses in identical twins.

The receptor's source is a woman younger than 30 in good health. The chain employs TRBV24-1 and TRBJ2-3; 9 bases line up with TRBD1. Source material: PBMCs. The CDR3 bases are TGTGCCACCCTACCGGGACAGGGTACGGATTTGCCAGGATCCACAGATACGCAGTATTTT. It translates to CATLPGQGTDLPGSTDTQYF.